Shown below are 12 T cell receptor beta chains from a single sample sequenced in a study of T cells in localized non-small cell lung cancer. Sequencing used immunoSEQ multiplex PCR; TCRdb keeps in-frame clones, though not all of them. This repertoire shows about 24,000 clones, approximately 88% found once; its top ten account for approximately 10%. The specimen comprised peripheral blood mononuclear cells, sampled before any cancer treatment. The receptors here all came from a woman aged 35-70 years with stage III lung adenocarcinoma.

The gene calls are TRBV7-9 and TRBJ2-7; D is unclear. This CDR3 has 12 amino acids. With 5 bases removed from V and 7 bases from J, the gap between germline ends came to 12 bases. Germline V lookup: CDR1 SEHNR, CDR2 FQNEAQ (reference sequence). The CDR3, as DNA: TGTGCCAGCAGCCCTCCTAACTTGGAGCAGTACTTC. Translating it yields CASSPPNLEQYF.

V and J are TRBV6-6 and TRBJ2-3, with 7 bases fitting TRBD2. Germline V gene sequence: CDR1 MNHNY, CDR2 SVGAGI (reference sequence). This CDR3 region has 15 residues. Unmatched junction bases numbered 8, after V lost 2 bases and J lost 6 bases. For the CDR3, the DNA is TGTGCCAGCAGTTACGTGGACCCCGGGGGGGATACGCAGTATTTT. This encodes CASSYVDPGGDTQYF.

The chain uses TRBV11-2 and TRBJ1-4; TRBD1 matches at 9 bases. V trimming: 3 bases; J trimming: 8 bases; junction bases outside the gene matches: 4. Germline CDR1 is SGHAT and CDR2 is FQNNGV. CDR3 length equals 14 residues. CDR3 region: CASSLGQGGEKLFF. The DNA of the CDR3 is TGTGCCAGCAGCTTGGGACAGGGTGGCGAAAAACTGTTTTTT.

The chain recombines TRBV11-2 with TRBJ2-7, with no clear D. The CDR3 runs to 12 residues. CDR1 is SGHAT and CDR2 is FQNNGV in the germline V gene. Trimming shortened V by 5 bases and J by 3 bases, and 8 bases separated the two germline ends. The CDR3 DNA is TGTGCCAGCAGCACCGGTTACTACGAGCAGTACTTC. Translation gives CASSTGYYEQYF. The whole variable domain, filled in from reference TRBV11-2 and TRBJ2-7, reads EAGVAQSPRYKIIEKRQSVAFWCNPISGHATLYWYQQILGQGPKLLIQFQNNGVVDDSQLPKDRFSAERLKGVDSTLKIQPAKLEDSAVYLCASSTGYYEQYFGPGTRLTVT.

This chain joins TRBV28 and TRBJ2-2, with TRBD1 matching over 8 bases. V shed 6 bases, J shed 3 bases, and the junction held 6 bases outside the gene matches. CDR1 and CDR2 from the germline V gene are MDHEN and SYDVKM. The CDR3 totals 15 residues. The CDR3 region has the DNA TGTGCCAGCAGACCACCGACAGGGGACACCGGGGAGCTGTTTTTT. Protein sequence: CASRPPTGDTGELFF. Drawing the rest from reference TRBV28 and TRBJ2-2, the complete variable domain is DVKVTQSSRYLVKRTGEKVFLECVQDMDHENMFWYRQDPGLGLRLIYFSYDVKMKEKGDIPEGYSVSREKKERFSLILESASTNQTSMYLCASRPPTGDTGELFFGEGSRLTVL.

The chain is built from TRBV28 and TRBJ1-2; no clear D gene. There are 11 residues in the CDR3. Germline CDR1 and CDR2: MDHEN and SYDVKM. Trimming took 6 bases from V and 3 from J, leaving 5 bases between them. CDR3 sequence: CASRSHYGYTF. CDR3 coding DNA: TGTGCCAGCAGATCGCACTATGGCTACACCTTC.

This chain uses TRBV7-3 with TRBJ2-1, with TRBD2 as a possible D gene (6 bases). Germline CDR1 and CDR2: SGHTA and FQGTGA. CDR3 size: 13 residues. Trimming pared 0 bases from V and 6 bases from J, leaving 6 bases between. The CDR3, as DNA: TGTGCCAGCAGCTTAACCGGGAGCAATGAGCAGTTCTTC. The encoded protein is CASSLTGSNEQFF.

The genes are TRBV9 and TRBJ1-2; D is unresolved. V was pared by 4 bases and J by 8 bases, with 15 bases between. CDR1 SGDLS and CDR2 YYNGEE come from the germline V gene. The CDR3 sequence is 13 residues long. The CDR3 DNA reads TGTGCCAGCAGCTCCGCTGCCAGCTTAGGCTACACCTTC. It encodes CASSSAASLGYTF.

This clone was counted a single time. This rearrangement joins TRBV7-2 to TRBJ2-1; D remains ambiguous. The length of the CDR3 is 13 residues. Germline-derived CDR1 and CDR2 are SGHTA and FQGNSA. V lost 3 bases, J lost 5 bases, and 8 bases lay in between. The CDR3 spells CASSLGNHNEQFF. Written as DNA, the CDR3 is TGTGCCAGCAGCTTGGGCAATCACAATGAGCAGTTCTTC.

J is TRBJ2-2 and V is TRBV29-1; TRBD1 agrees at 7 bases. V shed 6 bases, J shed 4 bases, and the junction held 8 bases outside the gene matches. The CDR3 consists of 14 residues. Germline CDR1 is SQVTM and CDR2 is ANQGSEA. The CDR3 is CSVQGQGVTGELFF. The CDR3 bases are TGCAGCGTGCAAGGTCAGGGGGTCACCGGGGAGCTGTTTTTT.

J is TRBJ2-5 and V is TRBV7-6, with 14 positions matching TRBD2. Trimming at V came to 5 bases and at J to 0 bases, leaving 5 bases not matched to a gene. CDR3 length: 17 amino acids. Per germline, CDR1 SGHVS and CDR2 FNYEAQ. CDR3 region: CASSLTSGRGNQETQYF. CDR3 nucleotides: TGTGCCAGCAGCCTGACTAGCGGGAGGGGAAACCAAGAGACCCAGTACTTC.

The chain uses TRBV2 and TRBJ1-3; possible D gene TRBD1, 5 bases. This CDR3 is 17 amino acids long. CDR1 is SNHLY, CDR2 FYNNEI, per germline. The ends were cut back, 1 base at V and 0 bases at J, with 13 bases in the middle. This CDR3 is CASSEGGVWSSGNTIYF. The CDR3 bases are TGTGCCAGCAGTGAAGGAGGGGTTTGGTCCTCTGGAAACACCATATATTTT.